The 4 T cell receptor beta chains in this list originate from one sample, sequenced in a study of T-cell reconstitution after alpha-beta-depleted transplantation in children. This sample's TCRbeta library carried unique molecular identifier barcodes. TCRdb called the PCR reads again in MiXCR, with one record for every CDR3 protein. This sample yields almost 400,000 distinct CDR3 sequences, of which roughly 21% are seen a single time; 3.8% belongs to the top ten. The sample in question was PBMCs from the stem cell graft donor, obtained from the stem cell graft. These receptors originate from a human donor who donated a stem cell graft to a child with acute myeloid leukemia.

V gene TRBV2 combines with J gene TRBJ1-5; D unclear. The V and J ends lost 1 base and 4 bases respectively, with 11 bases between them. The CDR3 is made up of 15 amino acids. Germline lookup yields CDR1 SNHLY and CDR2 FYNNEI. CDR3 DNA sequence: TGTGCCAGCAGTGAAGTCAGGAGTCGGAATCAGCCCCAGCATTTT. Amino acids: CASSEVRSRNQPQHF.

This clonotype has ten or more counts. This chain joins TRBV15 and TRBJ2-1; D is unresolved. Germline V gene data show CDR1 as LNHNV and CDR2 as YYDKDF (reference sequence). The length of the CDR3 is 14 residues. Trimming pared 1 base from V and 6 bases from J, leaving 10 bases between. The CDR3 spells CATSRGFVGNEQFF. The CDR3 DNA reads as TGTGCCACCAGCAGAGGTTTCGTAGGCAATGAGCAGTTCTTC.

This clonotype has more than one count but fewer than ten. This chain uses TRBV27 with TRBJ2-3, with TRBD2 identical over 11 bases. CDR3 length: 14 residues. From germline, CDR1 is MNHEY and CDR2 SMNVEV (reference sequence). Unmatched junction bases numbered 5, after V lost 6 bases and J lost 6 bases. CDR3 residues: CASRPSGRLDTQYF. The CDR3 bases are TGTGCCAGCAGACCTAGCGGGAGGCTGGATACGCAGTATTTT.

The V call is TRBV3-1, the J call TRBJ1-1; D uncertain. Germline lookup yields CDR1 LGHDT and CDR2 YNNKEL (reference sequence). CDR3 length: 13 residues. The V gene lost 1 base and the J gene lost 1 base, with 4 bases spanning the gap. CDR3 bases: TGTGCCAGCAGCCAAGTTTGGAACACTGAAGCTTTCTTT. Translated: CASSQVWNTEAFF.